This T cell receptor (beta chain) is drawn from a study of T cell repertoires in cytomegalovirus infection. The wider study: Shared public TCR beta signatures pointed to both CMV infection and a matching HLA type.

Germline values: CDR1 MGHRA, CDR2 YSYEKL. The CDR3 covers 14 residues. Trimming left V 1 base short and J 7 bases short, with 11 bases between. This clonotype appeared a few times. Its antigen is still unknown. TCRdb reprocessed the reads via MiXCR and lists one record per CDR3 protein. The sample includes about 500,000 distinct CDR3 sequences, roughly a third seen only once; the top ten take around a sixth. Broader study findings: Ex vivo, HLA-C-restricted CMV-specific TCR beta clonotypes prevailed over the rest of the response. Summed public TCR beta family frequency identified CMV carriers bearing the relevant HLA.

The sequence came from a human donor in good health (CMV status not recorded). Some clones in this sample may be carry-over from other donors' samples. The gene calls are TRBV4-1 and TRBJ1-5; no clear D. The specimen comprised cultured PBMCs, sampled from culture after CMV antigen stimulation. The CDR3 DNA is TGCGCCAGCAGCCAAGTCAGAGGCCAACAGCCCCAGCATTTT. As protein: CASSQVRGQQPQHF.